This is a list of T cell receptor beta chains from one sample in a study of Ad26.COV2.S vaccination and SARS-CoV-2 variants. Assay: immunoSEQ multiplex PCR; the TCRdb copy retains only in-frame clones and omits some. Among around 250,000 clones listed, roughly 89% were seen once. The specimen comprised peripheral blood, sampled in a trial of Ad26.COV2.S vaccine versus placebo. The receptors were sampled from a person between 18 and 59 years old who received the Ad26.COV2.S COVID-19 vaccine or a placebo. CDR3s include the opening cysteine and the closing phenylalanine or tryptophan. D genes are given only for firm matches. The size entry is marked missing in some rows and otherwise reads once, few, many or a size class.

v_call: TRBV5-4; d_call: -; cdr3_length: 14; j_call: TRBJ2-1; clone_size: once; cdr3_aa: CASSSLRVPGEQFF; cdr3_nt: TGTGCCAGCAGCTCGTTGAGGGTTCCGGGTGAGCAGTTCTTC
v_call: TRBV9; d_call: -; cdr3_length: 16; j_call: TRBJ2-3; clone_size: once; cdr3_aa: CASSVIGGMNTDTQYF; cdr3_nt: TGTGCCAGCAGCGTAATTGGGGGGATGAACACAGATACGCAGTATTTT
v_call: TRBV7-3; d_call: TRBD1; cdr3_length: 13; j_call: TRBJ2-5; clone_size: once; cdr3_aa: CASSWDRGETQYF; cdr3_nt: TGTGCCAGCAGCTGGGACAGGGGAGAGACCCAGTACTTC
v_call: TRBV3-1/TRBV3-2; d_call: -; cdr3_length: 14; j_call: TRBJ1-1; clone_size: -; cdr3_aa: CASSTVGRGTEAFF; cdr3_nt: TGTGCCAGCAGCACGGTCGGGCGGGGCACTGAAGCTTTCTTT
v_call: TRBV6-5; d_call: TRBD1; cdr3_length: 12; j_call: TRBJ1-2; clone_size: -; cdr3_aa: CASSGQGHGYTF; cdr3_nt: TGTGCCAGCAGCGGACAGGGACATGGCTACACCTTC
v_call: TRBV7-3; d_call: TRBD2; cdr3_length: 16; j_call: TRBJ2-1; clone_size: -; cdr3_aa: CASSLTGLAGLNEQFF; cdr3_nt: TGTGCCAGCAGCCTGACCGGACTAGCGGGTTTGAATGAGCAGTTCTTC
v_call: TRBV19; d_call: -; cdr3_length: 13; j_call: TRBJ2-7; clone_size: once; cdr3_aa: CASSMGGGYEQYF; cdr3_nt: TGTGCCAGTAGTATGGGAGGGGGCTACGAGCAGTACTTC
v_call: TRBV5-1; d_call: -; cdr3_length: 14; j_call: TRBJ1-6; clone_size: few; cdr3_aa: CASSLQGHDSPLHF; cdr3_nt: TGCGCCAGCAGCTTACAGGGCCACGATTCACCCCTCCACTTT
v_call: TRBV12-5; d_call: -; cdr3_length: 12; j_call: TRBJ2-2; clone_size: -; cdr3_aa: CASGINTGELFF; cdr3_nt: TGTGCTAGTGGCATAAACACCGGGGAGCTGTTTTTT
v_call: TRBV4-3; d_call: -; cdr3_length: 15; j_call: TRBJ1-2; clone_size: -; cdr3_aa: CASSQRIGSTYGYTF; cdr3_nt: TGCGCCAGCAGCCAACGTATCGGGAGTACCTATGGCTACACCTTC
v_call: TRBV3-1/TRBV3-2; d_call: -; cdr3_length: 14; j_call: TRBJ1-2; clone_size: -; cdr3_aa: CASKPGSDLHGYTF; cdr3_nt: TGTGCCAGCAAGCCGGGCAGCGACCTTCATGGCTACACCTTC
v_call: TRBV12-5; d_call: -; cdr3_length: 15; j_call: TRBJ2-2; clone_size: few; cdr3_aa: CASADSPSFTGELFF; cdr3_nt: TGTGCTAGTGCTGACAGTCCTTCGTTCACCGGGGAGCTGTTTTTT
v_call: TRBV9; d_call: TRBD1; cdr3_length: 14; j_call: TRBJ1-1; clone_size: -; cdr3_aa: CASSPTGDNTEAFF; cdr3_nt: TGTGCCAGCAGCCCCACAGGGGATAACACTGAAGCTTTCTTT
v_call: TRBV24-1; d_call: TRBD2; cdr3_length: 16; j_call: TRBJ2-1; clone_size: -; cdr3_aa: CATSGTLAGDGHEQFF; cdr3_nt: TGTGCCACCAGTGGTACACTAGCGGGAGATGGTCATGAGCAGTTCTTC
v_call: TRBV20-1; d_call: TRBD2; cdr3_length: 11; j_call: TRBJ2-5; clone_size: -; cdr3_aa: CSSYGGETQYF; cdr3_nt: TGCAGTAGCTACGGGGGGGAGACCCAGTACTTC
v_call: TRBV7-9; d_call: -; cdr3_length: 18; j_call: TRBJ2-6; clone_size: -; cdr3_aa: CASSLVGRTLSGANVLTF; cdr3_nt: TGTGCCAGCAGCTTAGTCGGCAGGACCCTCTCTGGGGCCAACGTCCTGACTTTC
v_call: TRBV27; d_call: TRBD1; cdr3_length: 14; j_call: TRBJ2-5; clone_size: -; cdr3_aa: CASSPDRGGETQYF; cdr3_nt: TGTGCCAGCAGTCCGGACAGGGGCGGAGAGACCCAGTACTTC
v_call: TRBV27; d_call: -; cdr3_length: 19; j_call: TRBJ1-6; clone_size: once; cdr3_aa: CASSLSTPGAVTRNSPLHF; cdr3_nt: TGTGCCAGCAGTTTATCGACACCGGGCGCGGTGACGAGGAATTCACCCCTCCACTTT
v_call: TRBV7-2; d_call: -; cdr3_length: 12; j_call: TRBJ1-3; clone_size: -; cdr3_aa: CASSPHGNTIYF; cdr3_nt: TGTGCCAGCAGCCCCCATGGAAACACCATATATTTT
v_call: TRBV2; d_call: -; cdr3_length: 10; j_call: TRBJ2-4; clone_size: -; cdr3_aa: CASSADIQYF; cdr3_nt: TGTGCCAGCAGTGCTGATATTCAGTACTTC
v_call: TRBV3-1/TRBV3-2; d_call: -; cdr3_length: 13; j_call: TRBJ1-6; clone_size: -; cdr3_aa: CASMGGANSPLHF; cdr3_nt: TGTGCCAGCATGGGGGGGGCTAATTCACCCCTCCACTTT
v_call: TRBV15; d_call: TRBD1; cdr3_length: 15; j_call: TRBJ1-5; clone_size: -; cdr3_aa: CATSPDRARGQPQHF; cdr3_nt: TGTGCCACCAGTCCCGACAGGGCTCGAGGTCAGCCCCAGCATTTT
v_call: TRBV4-3; d_call: -; cdr3_length: 16; j_call: TRBJ1-3; clone_size: -; cdr3_aa: CASSQDRRASGNTIYF; cdr3_nt: TGCGCCAGCAGCCAAGATAGGCGGGCCTCTGGAAACACCATATATTTT
v_call: TRBV24-1; d_call: -; cdr3_length: 16; j_call: TRBJ2-2; clone_size: -; cdr3_aa: CATSDSRRGGTGELFF; cdr3_nt: TGTGCCACCAGTGATTCTCGCAGGGGTGGCACCGGGGAGCTGTTTTTT
v_call: TRBV9; d_call: -; cdr3_length: 17; j_call: TRBJ2-2; clone_size: -; cdr3_aa: CASSVVAQRPNTGELFF; cdr3_nt: TGTGCCAGCAGCGTAGTTGCCCAGAGACCGAACACCGGGGAGCTGTTTTTT
v_call: TRBV9; d_call: TRBD2; cdr3_length: 15; j_call: TRBJ2-1; clone_size: -; cdr3_aa: CASSTLAGAFDEQFF; cdr3_nt: TGTGCCAGCAGCACCTTAGCGGGAGCATTTGATGAGCAGTTCTTC
v_call: TRBV24-1; d_call: -; cdr3_length: 15; j_call: TRBJ2-2; clone_size: -; cdr3_aa: CATSASGGATGELFF; cdr3_nt: TGTGCCACCAGTGCGTCTGGGGGGGCGACCGGGGAGCTGTTTTTT
v_call: TRBV5-1; d_call: TRBD2; cdr3_length: 16; j_call: TRBJ2-2; clone_size: -; cdr3_aa: CASSLDLAGVAGELFF; cdr3_nt: TGCGCCAGCAGCTTGGACCTAGCGGGGGTAGCCGGGGAGCTGTTTTTT
v_call: TRBV3-1/TRBV3-2; d_call: TRBD2; cdr3_length: 19; j_call: TRBJ2-1; clone_size: -; cdr3_aa: CASSHPTGTSGRWGNEQFF; cdr3_nt: TGTGCCAGCAGCCACCCCACCGGGACTAGCGGGCGATGGGGCAATGAGCAGTTCTTC
v_call: TRBV5-5; d_call: TRBD1; cdr3_length: 16; j_call: TRBJ2-7; clone_size: -; cdr3_aa: CASSQTPGQVTYEQYF; cdr3_nt: TGTGCCAGCAGCCAGACCCCGGGACAGGTAACCTACGAGCAGTACTTC
v_call: TRBV7-6; d_call: -; cdr3_length: 15; j_call: TRBJ2-5; clone_size: -; cdr3_aa: CASSLVTGKQETQYF; cdr3_nt: TGTGCCAGCAGCTTAGTTACAGGCAAACAAGAGACCCAGTACTTC
v_call: TRBV18; d_call: -; cdr3_length: 17; j_call: TRBJ1-3; clone_size: -; cdr3_aa: CASSREGPSFSGNTIYF; cdr3_nt: TGTGCCAGCTCCCGGGAAGGGCCGAGCTTCTCTGGAAACACCATATATTTT
v_call: TRBV2; d_call: TRBD1; cdr3_length: 14; j_call: TRBJ1-2; clone_size: -; cdr3_aa: CASSSGQGLDGYTF; cdr3_nt: TGTGCCAGCAGTTCGGGACAGGGGTTAGATGGCTACACCTTC
v_call: TRBV6-2/TRBV6-3; d_call: -; cdr3_length: 16; j_call: TRBJ2-3; clone_size: -; cdr3_aa: CASSYPDSGSTDTQYF; cdr3_nt: TGTGCCAGCAGTTACCCCGACTCCGGGAGCACAGATACGCAGTATTTT
v_call: TRBV18; d_call: TRBD2; cdr3_length: 15; j_call: TRBJ2-2; clone_size: once; cdr3_aa: CASSPGLAATGELFF; cdr3_nt: TGTGCCAGCTCCCCAGGACTAGCGGCGACCGGGGAGCTGTTTTTT